This T cell receptor (beta chain) was identified in a study of OX40 agonist ivuxolimab in advanced cancers. Study at large: The study enrolled dose-escalation patients with hepatocellular carcinoma, melanoma, renal cell or head and neck cancer. At roughly 83% male, the cohort had a mean age of about 55 years, ranging from roughly 23 to 80.

Per germline, CDR1 GTSNPN and CDR2 SVGIG (reference sequence). This CDR3 has 15 residues. V was pared by 2 bases and J by 1 base, with 6 bases of the junction left unmatched. The study's findings and limits: Expanded peripheral T-cell antigen specificity went undetermined.

Systemic immunosuppression or autoimmune disease history was grounds to exclude patients. Repertoires were generated with immunoSEQ multiplex PCR, while TCRdb's copy carries only in-frame clones and drops some. The sample contains about 50,000 clones, about four fifths of which appear only once. About this clone: Its antigen is not known.

The receptor was derived from an adult with an advanced solid tumor such as melanoma, head and neck, liver or kidney cancer. This chain joins TRBV30 and TRBJ1-1, with 8 bases aligning to TRBD1. The material was CD4+ or CD8+ T cells sorted from blood, obtained in a trial of the OX40 agonist ivuxolimab. CDR3 DNA: TGTGCCTGGAGTACCCTGACAGGGGCGAACACTGAAGCTTTCTTT. Protein: CAWSTLTGANTEAFF. The full variable domain, completed using reference TRBV30 and TRBJ1-1, is SQTIHQWPATLVQPVGSPLSLECTVEGTSNPNLYWYRQAAGRGLQLLFYSVGIGQISSEVPQNLSASRPQDRQFILSSKKLLLSDSGFYLCAWSTLTGANTEAFFGQGTRLTVV.